This TCR beta chain was sequenced in a study of Ad26.COV2.S vaccination and SARS-CoV-2 variants. Overall study context: Intramuscularly, Ad26.COV2.S was given either once or twice, 56 days apart. Overall study findings and caveats: There was a possibility that the TCR breadth and depth analyses underestimated total T cell responses.

Some clones are missing from TCRdb's copy, which holds only in-frame ones; the method was immunoSEQ multiplex PCR. This sample has about 460,000 clones; about nine tenths occur once, and the top ten carry 1.5% to 2%. The treatment here: around 19 received Ad26.COV2.S at low or high dose, single or two shots; 5 received placebo; per-sample allocation not given. Sampling was done on day 63 after the first vaccine or placebo injection. The J segment lost 3 bases and the V segment lost 0 bases, leaving 3 bases of the junction unmatched. The CDR3 runs to 15 residues. In germline, CDR1 is SGHRS, CDR2 YFSETQ. Remarks on this clone: What it binds is unknown.

The gene calls are TRBV5-1 and TRBJ2-1, with 7 bases that match TRBD1. The sequence was obtained from a person aged 18-60 years who received the Ad26.COV2.S COVID-19 vaccine or a placebo. The material sequenced was peripheral blood, taken in a trial of Ad26.COV2.S vaccine versus placebo. The CDR3 sequence is CASSLGQGIYNEQFF. The CDR3 DNA reads TGCGCCAGCAGCTTGGGACAGGGAATCTACAATGAGCAGTTCTTC.